This TCR beta chain was sequenced for a study of shared clonotypes between healthy human individuals. Across the whole study: Ranging from 18 to 49 in age, donors were a couple of women and three men. Three CD4 naive, three CD4 memory, two CD8 naive and one CD8 memory plate were used per donor. Findings of the study overall: When compared with the clonotypes that were shared by all four sorted-subset donors, the non-shared clonotypes turned out to have lower generation probabilities.

A deep-level run was used for the assay. Some clones are missing from TCRdb's copy, which holds only in-frame ones; the method was immunoSEQ multiplex PCR. The sample includes more than 1 million clones, 78% seen only once; the top ten take more than 0.45%. This CDR3 spans 12 amino acids. Trimming cost V 9 bases and J 10 bases, with 16 bases left between them. Looked up from germline, CDR1 is SGHAT and CDR2 is FQDESV (reference sequence). This clone came up many times. Antigen unknown. The TCR was taken from a man between 18 and 35 years old in good health. Some clones in this sample may be carry-over from other donors' samples. The sequenced sample consisted of memory CD4+ T cells from PBMCs. As to subset: CD45RA-negative fraction. The chain has TRBV11-1 and TRBJ2-1; D might be TRBD1 or TRBD2, each matching 5 bases. CDR3 in DNA: TGTGCCAGTACCGGGACCGGGCGGGAGCAGTTCTTC. Translating it yields CASTGTGREQFF.